The TCR beta chain under discussion was sequenced for a study of vaccination effects on CD4 cells after COVID-19 (dated by TCRdb to between 2021 and 2022). Broadly, across the study: Across the study, the median time from the second dose to post-vaccine sampling was 72 days (range 14 to 241). Altogether, over 9 COVID-19 convalescent patients and a handful of SARS-CoV-2-naive healthy vaccine recipients made up the full study. In the study, cultures from other donors were sequenced using the Oncomine TCR Beta short-read assay on an Illumina iSeq 100. SARS-CoV-2 spike-specific CD4+ TCR repertoires from before and after mRNA vaccination were compared in COVID-19 convalescent patients and in infection-naive vaccine recipients. The paper's findings and limits, for the study overall: At late post-vaccination timepoints, both infection-induced and vaccine-induced clones showed marked clonal contraction, consistent with waning T cell responses. The study was limited by a small number of convalescent patients, and early post-infection timepoints were lacking. Among healthy vaccine recipients, nearly all vaccine-induced clones were SARS-CoV-2 mono-reactive, and only 1 of 255 was cross-reactive with common cold coronaviruses.

The method was the immunoSEQ multiplex PCR assay. DNA from the cultured and isolated CD4+ T cells underwent TCR beta CDR3 sequencing. Per the original workflow: Non-productive TCR sequences were removed and reads were trimmed to the CDR3 region, keeping CDR3s of at least 7 amino acids. Antigen-specific clonotypes were identified using the MANAFEST web app by comparison of expansion in peptide wells against reference cultures. To be called positive, a clone needed expansion at FDR<0.05 compared with the reference and with all other wells, an odds ratio greater than 5, and a frequency greater than 0.1% in two replicate wells. Cross-reactive clonotypes were defined as significantly expanded in SARS-CoV-2 spike wells and in at least one common cold coronavirus spike condition. CDR3 similarity was assessed by Levenshtein distance using the stringdist R package, and unrooted trees were constructed with ape in R 3.6.1. Not all clones reach the TCRdb copy of this immuneACCESS table, which keeps in-frame sequences only. Checked studies attribute under half of the gap to unresolved V genes and leave the rest unexplained. V and J calls and clone size are given by that table; D and trimming were obtained from the DNA. The sample includes around 69,000 clones, with around 70% observed a single time. The ten top clones hold around 1.5% of the sample.

The ViraFEST assay stimulated PBMC with viral peptide pools and then used TCR sequencing to identify antigen-specific CD4+ T cell clonotypes by expansion. After less than eleven days of culture, CD4+ T cells were isolated with the EasySep CD4+ T cell isolation kit. Participants received two doses of either the BNT162b2 or the mRNA-1273 mRNA SARS-CoV-2 vaccine. Negative nucleocapsid antibody results before and after vaccination confirmed that the healthy vaccine recipients had no prior SARS-CoV-2 infection. Roughly 2 million PBMC per well were cultured in IMDM with around 5% human AB serum, 8.5 to 10 IU/ml IL-2 and gentamicin, plus 10 ug/ml peptides. On days 3 and 7, half of the culture medium was replaced with fresh IL-2-containing medium. Each peptide stimulation condition was cultured in triplicate wells unless otherwise noted. Using Ficoll-Paque Plus gradient centrifugation, PBMC were separated from whole blood and then either used fresh or cryopreserved at -140C. The overlapping peptide pools covered the spike proteins of SARS-CoV-2 as well as those of the common cold coronaviruses HCoV-NL63, HCoV-OC43 and HCoV-229E. The QIAamp micro DNA kit was used to extract genomic DNA from the cultured CD4+ T cells.

Including cysteine and phenylalanine, the CDR3 has 17 amino acids. Left in the record is the CDR3 DNA by itself, 51 bases read in frame from the first base. Relative to germline, V is missing 3 bases and J is missing 5 bases, with 12 bases of the junction outside any gene match. The CDR1 and CDR2 encoded by the germline V gene are MGHRA and YSYEKL. This clone was observed a few times. This clone's antigen is unknown. Base qualities are not recorded, but no much larger clone differs from it by a single base. The receptor was derived from a human donor who received a COVID-19 vaccine. This specimen was CD4+ T cells from PBMCs cultured with HCoV-229E spike peptides, taken after COVID-19 vaccination. According to the study, the label for this sample's cell subset or site signals: HCoV-229E spike overlapping peptide pool stimulation. The rearranged segments are TRBV4-1 and TRBJ2-3; 9 nucleotides in the junction match TRBD1. CDR3 protein: CASSHPPGQGGGDTQYF. The DNA sequence reads TGCGCCAGCAGCCACCCCCCGGGACAGGGAGGGGGAGATACGCAGTATTTT.